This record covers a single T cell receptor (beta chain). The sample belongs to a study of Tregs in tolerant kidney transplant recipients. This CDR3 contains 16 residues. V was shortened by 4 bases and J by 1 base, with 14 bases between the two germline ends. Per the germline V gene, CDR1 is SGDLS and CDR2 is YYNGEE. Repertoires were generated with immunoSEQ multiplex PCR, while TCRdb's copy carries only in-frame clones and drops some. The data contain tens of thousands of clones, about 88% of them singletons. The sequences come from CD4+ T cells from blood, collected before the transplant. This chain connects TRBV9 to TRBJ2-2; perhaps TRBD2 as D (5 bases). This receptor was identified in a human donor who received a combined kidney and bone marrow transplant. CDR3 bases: TGTGCCAGCAGCTCAAGCCCGGACTTGAACACCGGGGAGCTGTTTTTT. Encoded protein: CASSSSPDLNTGELFF.